Listed here are 15 T cell receptor beta chains from one sample, sequenced in a study of T cells after yellow fever vaccination. A single record per CDR3 protein comes from TCRdb applying MiXCR to the 5' RACE reads. The sample comprises roughly 330,000 distinct CDR3 sequences, around 7% of which are singletons, and over 15% rests with the top ten. The sample consisted of PBMCs, taken about 49 days after the first yellow fever vaccination. These receptors were taken from a man younger than 35 who received the YFV17D yellow fever vaccine.

The chain is built from TRBV9 and TRBJ2-7; D gene uncertain. CDR3 length equals 15 residues. The germline V gene encodes CDR1 SGDLS and CDR2 YYNGEE. Trimming cost V 2 bases and J 3 bases, with 15 bases left between them. As DNA, the CDR3 is TGTGCCAGCAGCGTCCGTGCGCAGGAAGGCTACGAGCAGTACTTC. This translates into CASSVRAQEGYEQYF.

This clonotype was counted between two and nine times. The rearrangement uses TRBV20-1 and TRBJ1-2; tentatively, D is TRBD1 (6 bases). V gave up 4 bases and J gave up 8 bases, with 14 bases separating them. The V gene's germline CDR1 is DFQATT and CDR2 SNEGSKA (reference sequence). The CDR3 is 12 amino acids. DNA of the CDR3: TGCAGTGCTAAGGGGGGGTTGGGAGGCTACACCTTC. It yields the protein CSAKGGLGGYTF.

V gene TRBV20-1 combines with J gene TRBJ2-3, with no clear D. The CDR3 is made up of 13 amino acids. The ends were cut back, 1 base at V and 0 bases at J, with 5 bases in the middle. Germline loops: CDR1 DFQATT, CDR2 SNEGSKA (reference sequence). The CDR3 coding sequence is TGCAGTGCTAGAGTTTGGAGCACAGATACGCAGTATTTT. It translates to CSARVWSTDTQYF.

This clonotype came up a few times. CDR3 protein: CSAYLGGGYEQYF. CDR3 in DNA: TGCAGTGCTTACCTAGGGGGCGGGTACGAGCAGTACTTC. The V and J genes are TRBV20-1 and TRBJ2-7; 7 bases line up with TRBD1. Germline assignment: CDR1 DFQATT and CDR2 SNEGSKA (reference sequence). The CDR3 is 13 amino acids. J gave up 4 bases and V 5 bases, and 8 bases lay outside the gene matches.

The gene calls are TRBV7-2 and TRBJ2-7; 8 positions match TRBD1. V gave up 3 bases and J gave up 2 bases; unmatched junction bases: 6. Germline V lookup: CDR1 SGHTA, CDR2 FQGNSA. The CDR3 contains 15 residues. CDR3 in DNA: TGTGCCAGCAGCTTCACGGACAGGGAAACCTACGAGCAGTACTTC. Its translation is CASSFTDRETYEQYF.

Only a few counts were recorded for this clonotype. The chain has TRBV6-2 or TRBV6-3 and TRBJ2-7, with 13 bases identical to TRBD2. The junction had 9 bases not matched to a gene; V was cut back by 6 bases and J by 4 bases. This CDR3 is 16 amino acids long. Germline lookup yields CDR1 MNHEY and CDR2 SVGEGT. The CDR3 loop is CASSTGLAGVQYEQYF. The CDR3 nucleotides read TGTGCCAGCAGCACCGGACTAGCGGGGGTGCAGTACGAGCAGTACTTC.

This clonotype occurred many times. The chain combines TRBV3-1 with TRBJ1-1; D is undetermined. In germline, CDR1 is LGHDT, CDR2 YNNKEL (reference sequence). CDR3 length equals 18 residues. Trimming stripped 0 bases from V and 4 bases from J, with 21 bases between. The CDR3 sequence: CASSQDKGVWVWGTEAFF. CDR3 DNA sequence: TGTGCCAGCAGCCAAGATAAGGGAGTCTGGGTCTGGGGCACTGAAGCTTTCTTT.

The chain combines TRBV7-2 with TRBJ2-7; possibly TRBD1 or TRBD2 for D (6 bases each). The CDR3 totals 15 residues. Trimming shortened V by 4 bases and J by 0 bases, and 13 bases separated the two germline ends. Germline CDR1 reads SGHTA; CDR2 reads FQGNSA. CDR3 DNA sequence: TGTGCCAGCAGCTCTACGGGGGCCCCCTCCTACGAGCAGTACTTC. Its protein product is CASSSTGAPSYEQYF.

This clonotype appeared many times. CDR3 sequence reads: CASSFPGRGWNSYEQYV. The CDR3 coding sequence is TGTGCCAGCAGCTTCCCTGGGCGGGGGTGGAACTCCTACGAGCAGTACGTC. This chain connects TRBV5-6 to TRBJ2-7, with 7 bases that match TRBD2. Germline V gene sequence: CDR1 SGHDT, CDR2 YYEEEE. V was pared by 2 bases and J by 0 bases, with 11 bases of the junction left unmatched. The CDR3 sequence is 17 residues long.

This clonotype came up many times. The J gene is TRBJ2-5, the V gene TRBV5-1, with D possibly being TRBD2 (7 bases). Trimming removed 0 bases at V and 1 base at J, with 13 bases between. The germline V gene has CDR1 SGHRS and CDR2 YFSETQ. The CDR3 has 16 residues. The CDR3 DNA sequence: TGCGCCAGCAGCTTGGCCGAGGGGGGGATCCAAGAGACCCAGTACTTC. This encodes CASSLAEGGIQETQYF.

This chain links TRBV2 with TRBJ2-3; 15 nucleotides line up with TRBD2. The CDR3 totals 18 residues. Germline V gives CDR1 SNHLY, CDR2 FYNNEI. CDR3 loop: CTFSWTSGGVSSTDTQYF. The DNA of the CDR3 is TGTACCTTCAGTTGGACTAGCGGGGGGGTATCTAGCACAGATACGCAGTATTTT. The full variable domain, in which reference TRBV2 and TRBJ2-3 provide the parts outside the CDR3, is EPEVTQTPSHQVTQMGQEVILRCVPISNHLYFYWYRQILGQKVEFLVSFYNNEISEKSEIFDDQFSVERPDGSNFTLKIRSTKLEDSAMYFCTFSWTSGGVSSTDTQYFGPGTRLTVL.

This rearrangement joins TRBV21-1 to TRBJ1-1; the table gives TRBD1 as D, unverified against the DNA. TRBV21-1 is a known pseudogene. This CDR3 is built from 15 residues. The CDR3 nucleotides are TGTGCCAGCACCAGATCGGGGGGCGTGAACACTGAAGCTTTCTTT. It codes for CASTRSGGVNTEAFF.

This chain connects TRBV6-5 to TRBJ1-1, with 9 nucleotides matching TRBD1. Per the germline V gene, CDR1 is MNHEY and CDR2 is SVGAGI. Trimming took 2 bases from V and 9 from J; bases not matched to a gene: 13. There are 16 residues in the CDR3. The CDR3 reads CASSYREGQGGRKAFF. The CDR3 nucleotides are TGTGCCAGCAGTTACCGAGAGGGACAGGGTGGGAGGAAAGCTTTCTTT.

This clonotype was detected ten times or more. The V gene is TRBV5-6, the J gene TRBJ2-7, with D perhaps given as TRBD1 or TRBD2 (6 bases each). Germline V gene data show CDR1 as SGHDT and CDR2 as YYEEEE. There are 13 residues in the CDR3. V was cut by 5 bases and J by 4 bases, with 13 bases left in between. The CDR3 reads CASRPGALYEQYF. The DNA for the CDR3 is TGTGCCAGCAGACCGGGGGCATTGTACGAGCAGTACTTC.

The rearrangement joins TRBV7-9 to TRBJ2-1; TRBD2 agrees at 7 bases. Trimming took 2 bases from V and 5 from J; bases not matched to a gene: 9. In germline, CDR1 is SEHNR, CDR2 FQNEAQ (reference sequence). The CDR3 totals 16 residues. The CDR3 bases are TGTGCCAGCAGCTTATCCGGGGGGATGGGAAACAATGAGCAGTTCTTC. It codes for CASSLSGGMGNNEQFF.